A single sample is the source of the 21 T cell receptor beta chains below, sequenced in a study of cytomegalovirus exposure and HLA in healthy donors. PCR involved 60 Vbeta and 13 Jbeta primers. Using immunoSEQ multiplex PCR, the repertoire was profiled, and TCRdb retains in-frame clones only, with some absent. The data show 82,000 or so clones, with around 70% seen just once and approximately 6% held by the top ten. Material for sequencing was PBMCs. The origin of the receptors is a woman in her forties or fifties in good health and CMV-seropositive.

The chain employs TRBV9 and TRBJ2-6; 7 bases match TRBD2. Trimming at V came to 0 bases and at J to 3 bases, leaving 0 bases not matched to a gene. The CDR3 runs to 15 residues. From germline, CDR1 is SGDLS and CDR2 YYNGEE. CDR3 DNA: TGTGCCAGCAGCGTAGCGGGAGGTGGGGCCAACGTCCTGACTTTC. Its translation: CASSVAGGGANVLTF.

This sequence joins TRBV2 and TRBJ1-3; 7 nucleotides match TRBD1. Per the germline V gene, CDR1 is SNHLY and CDR2 is FYNNEI. Trimming cost V 6 bases and J 0 bases; bases outside gene matches: 2. The CDR3 has 14 amino acids. The CDR3 loop reads CASRTGFSGNTIYF. The CDR3 DNA sequence: TGTGCCAGCAGGACAGGGTTCTCTGGAAACACCATATATTTT.

The gene calls are TRBV7-3 and TRBJ2-2; 7 bases line up with TRBD2. Germline lookup yields CDR1 SGHTA and CDR2 FQGTGA. The CDR3 has 16 amino acids. After removal of 5 bases from V and 5 bases from J, the junction contained 11 bases not matched to a gene. The CDR3 region is CASSHNAAGVTGELFF. CDR3 sequence (DNA): TGTGCCAGCAGCCACAATGCGGCGGGAGTTACCGGGGAGCTGTTTTTT.

This sequence joins TRBV9 and TRBJ2-1; tentatively, D is TRBD1 (6 bases). The germline V gene has CDR1 SGDLS and CDR2 YYNGEE. This CDR3 has 14 amino acids. Trimming stripped 3 bases from V and 1 base from J, with 8 bases between. CDR3 DNA sequence: TGTGCCAGCAGCGAACAGGGTTCCTACAATGAGCAGTTCTTC. Protein: CASSEQGSYNEQFF.

This clone was counted only a few times. The chain carries TRBV6-4 and TRBJ1-5, with a possible D match to TRBD1 (5 bases). This CDR3 is built from 13 residues. V was clipped by 6 bases and J by 5 bases, with 11 bases between them. CDR1 is MRHNA and CDR2 is SNTAGT in the germline V gene. The CDR3 DNA is TGTGCCAGCAGCCTGACAGAGGATCAGCCCCAGCATTTT. It translates to CASSLTEDQPQHF.

The chain employs TRBV28 and TRBJ1-5, with D hard to call. Germline-derived CDR1 and CDR2 are MDHEN and SYDVKM. V dropped 4 bases and J dropped 0 bases, with 7 bases sitting between them. The CDR3 length is 14 residues. CDR3 bases: TGTGCCAGCAGTTACCGGTATAGCAATCAGCCCCAGCATTTT. Translated: CASSYRYSNQPQHF.

This sequence joins TRBV5-1 and TRBJ2-2; a possible D gene is TRBD2 (6 bases). Germline V CDR1 and CDR2: SGHRS, YFSETQ. The V end was cut by 5 bases, the J end by 7 bases, with 21 bases between. The CDR3 is 16 amino acids. CDR3 sequence reads: CASRSGLPGDDGELFF. DNA for the CDR3: TGCGCCAGCAGGTCGGGACTTCCAGGCGATGACGGGGAGCTGTTTTTT.

The CDR3 DNA reads as TGTGCCAGTCGGGGACAGGGGGGGATTGGCAATCAGCCCCAGCATTTT. It yields the protein CASRGQGGIGNQPQHF. J is TRBJ1-5 and V is TRBV19; 11 positions agree with TRBD1. Trimming took 8 bases from V and 2 from J; bases not matched to a gene: 8. The CDR3 is 16 amino acids. Per germline, CDR1 LNHDA and CDR2 SQIVND (reference sequence).

The table lists this clone with a few counts. The chain couples TRBV6-1 to TRBJ2-7, with D possibly TRBD2 on 5 matching bases. The CDR3 sequence is 17 residues long. CDR1 and CDR2 from the germline V gene are MNHNS and SASEGT. V lost 0 bases, J lost 2 bases, and 17 bases lay in between. In DNA form, the CDR3 reads TGTGCCAGCAGTGAAGCATTTGGGTCGGGGTTAGCCTACGAGCAGTACTTC. This sequence encodes CASSEAFGSGLAYEQYF.

Only a few counts were recorded for this clone. Mismatch with germline at one junction end may stem from a read error. Other DNA sequences in this specimen translate into the identical CDR3. V usage is TRBV7-7 and J usage is TRBJ1-1, with 7 bases that match TRBD1. Germline-derived CDR1 and CDR2 are SSHAT and FNYEAQ (reference sequence). The CDR3 length is 16 residues. The CDR3 spells CASSLDRVRSNTEAFF. DNA for the CDR3: TGTGCTAGCAGCTTAGACAGGGTTAGGTCGAACACTGAAGCTTTCTTT.

The V call is TRBV19, the J call TRBJ1-1; maybe TRBD1 (6 bases). CDR3 length equals 14 residues. Looked up from germline, CDR1 is LNHDA and CDR2 is SQIVND (reference sequence). V was pared by 5 bases and J by 7 bases, with 17 bases between. The CDR3, as DNA: TGTGCCAGTAGTTCAACTTCCGGGACAATTGAAGCTTTCTTT. Translating it yields CASSSTSGTIEAFF.

The chain combines TRBV25-1 with TRBJ2-5, with D tentatively TRBD2 (6 bases). CDR1 and CDR2 from the germline V gene are MGHDK and SYGVNS. Between the trimmed V and J ends, which lost 5 bases and 2 bases, there was a span of 18 bases. The length of the CDR3 is 16 residues. This CDR3 reads CASSPPGVGPQETQYF. In DNA form, the CDR3 reads TGTGCCAGCAGTCCGCCGGGAGTGGGACCACAAGAGACCCAGTACTTC.

The rearrangement joins TRBV28 to TRBJ1-3; D not resolved. The CDR3 runs to 14 residues. Germline V gene lookup returns CDR1 MDHEN and CDR2 SYDVKM. The V gene lost 5 bases and the J gene lost 3 bases, with 11 bases spanning the gap. CDR3 DNA: TGTGCCAGCAGTCGTAGAGTGATTGGAAACACCATATATTTT. Protein product: CASSRRVIGNTIYF.

This clone was seen more than once but under ten times. V gene TRBV20-1 combines with J gene TRBJ2-7; TRBD1 is a possible D gene (6 bases). The CDR3 spans 11 residues. V lost 5 bases to trimming and J lost 3 bases, with 8 bases between them. Germline assignment: CDR1 DFQATT and CDR2 SNEGSKA (reference sequence). CDR3 sequence: CSASQGYEQYF. The DNA for the CDR3 is TGCAGTGCTTCACAGGGCTACGAGCAGTACTTC.

As DNA, the CDR3 is TGTGCGGGGGCACCCACACGGCTAGCGGACTCCTACGAGCAGTACTTC. Protein: CAGAPTRLADSYEQYF. The rearrangement uses TRBV5-6 and TRBJ2-7; tentatively, D is TRBD2 (7 bases). CDR1 is SGHDT, CDR2 YYEEEE, per germline. The CDR3 is 16 amino acids. The variable domain in full, completed from reference TRBV5-6 and TRBJ2-7, reads DAGVTQSPTHLIKTRGQQVTLRCSPKSGHDTVSWYQQALGQGPQFIFQYYEEEERQRGNFPDRFSGHQFPNYSSELNVNALLLGDSALYLCAGAPTRLADSYEQYFGPGTRLTVT.

This sequence joins TRBV28 and TRBJ2-1; 7 bases fit TRBD2. Looked up from germline, CDR1 is MDHEN and CDR2 is SYDVKM. Losses at the gene ends were 6 bases for V and 7 bases for J; bases not matched to a gene: 12. The length of the CDR3 is 15 residues. The CDR3 DNA reads as TGTGCCAGCAGCCTTAGAAGCGGGAACAGGAATGAGCAGTTCTTC. Protein product: CASSLRSGNRNEQFF.

The chain joins TRBV4-2 to TRBJ2-2, with 10 nucleotides matching TRBD2. In germline, CDR1 is LGHNA, CDR2 YNFKEQ. Germline trimming cut 4 bases from V and 8 bases from J; bases unmatched to any gene: 13. The CDR3 sequence is 17 residues long. This CDR3 is CASSLEAGGPLAGELFF. The CDR3 DNA reads as TGTGCCAGCAGCCTCGAAGCGGGAGGGCCTCTAGCTGGGGAGCTGTTTTTT.

Of note for this clone: One end of the junction does not line up with germline, which may come from a read error. The chain is built from TRBV15 and TRBJ2-7; TRBD2 is a possible D gene (6 bases). The CDR3 length is 18 residues. CDR1 and CDR2 (germline): LNHNV, YYDKDF (reference sequence). The CDR3 loop reads CATSRDGDGAGEAYKQYF. CDR3 coding DNA: TGTGCCACCAGCAGAGACGGCGATGGCGCCGGGGAGGCCTACAAGCAGTACTTC.

This chain links TRBV27 with TRBJ2-3; D unclear. The CDR3 contains 17 residues. The V and J ends lost 5 bases and 0 bases respectively, with 18 bases between them. Germline V gives CDR1 MNHEY, CDR2 SMNVEV (reference sequence). The CDR3: CASSTLQHSFSTDTQYF. Here the CDR3 DNA reads TGTGCCAGCAGTACCCTACAGCATTCCTTTAGCACAGATACGCAGTATTTT.

In this sample, this clone turned up a few times. The chain joins TRBV14 to TRBJ1-1, with a weak D call TRBD1 (5 bases). The length of the CDR3 is 17 residues. The germline CDR1 and CDR2 sequences are SGHDN and FVKESK. V lost 1 base and J 0 bases, leaving 15 bases between the germline ends. This chain's CDR3 is CASSQGGALSMNTEAFF. DNA for the CDR3: TGTGCCAGCAGCCAAGGGGGCGCCTTATCCATGAACACTGAAGCTTTCTTT.

The rearrangement uses TRBV13 and TRBJ1-2; 8 bases agree with TRBD1. Trimming cost V 2 bases and J 4 bases; bases outside gene matches: 15. This CDR3 comprises 18 residues. Germline assignment: CDR1 PRHDT and CDR2 FYEKMQ (reference sequence). The CDR3 is CASSLPTDRAERGYGYTF. The CDR3 DNA reads TGTGCCAGCAGCTTACCCACGGACAGGGCAGAGAGAGGCTATGGCTACACCTTC. Looking up the rest from reference TRBV13 and TRBJ1-2 gives the full variable domain: AAGVIQSPRHLIKEKRETATLKCYPIPRHDTVYWYQQGPGQDPQFLISFYEKMQSDKGSIPDRFSAQQFSDYHSELNMSSLELGDSALYFCASSLPTDRAERGYGYTFGSGTRLTVV.